A selection of T cell receptor beta chains follows, all from one sample in a study of cytotoxic CD8 clonotypes in ibrutinib-treated CLL. TCRdb's table, derived via immunoSEQ multiplex PCR, lists solely in-frame clones and lacks some. The sample lists about 50,000 clones, around half occurring once. Sequences were derived from PBMCs, sampled after 12 months of ibrutinib treatment. Receptors originate from a human donor with chronic lymphocytic leukemia. Both conserved end residues are part of each CDR3. The D gene is left open where the match is weak. The listing skips clone size in some rows; elsewhere it reads once, few, many or a size class.

D gene: NA
J gene: TRBJ2-7
clone size: NA
V gene: TRBV5-1
CDR3 protein: CASSLDIDEQYF
CDR3 DNA: TGCGCCAGCAGCTTGGATATAGACGAGCAGTACTTC

D gene: NA
J gene: TRBJ2-1
clone size: NA
V gene: TRBV29-1
CDR3 protein: CSGGENEQFF
CDR3 DNA: TGCAGCGGCGGGGAAAATGAGCAGTTCTTC

D gene: NA
J gene: TRBJ2-1
clone size: NA
V gene: TRBV5-4
CDR3 protein: CASSLRAYNEQFF
CDR3 DNA: TGTGCCAGCAGCTTACGGGCCTACAATGAGCAGTTCTTC

D gene: TRBD2
J gene: TRBJ2-1
clone size: few
V gene: TRBV19
CDR3 protein: CASSETSGSSLRGQFF
CDR3 DNA: TGTGCCAGTAGTGAAACTAGCGGGTCCTCGCTGAGAGGGCAGTTCTTC

D gene: NA
J gene: TRBJ2-7
clone size: few
V gene: TRBV18
CDR3 protein: CASSRDGYYEQYF
CDR3 DNA: TGTGCCAGCTCACGGGACGGATACTACGAGCAGTACTTC

D gene: NA
J gene: TRBJ1-6
clone size: NA
V gene: TRBV27
CDR3 protein: CASSLRPGGNSPLHF
CDR3 DNA: TGTGCCAGCAGTCTCAGACCTGGGGGGAATTCACCCCTCCACTTT

D gene: NA
J gene: TRBJ1-5
clone size: few
V gene: TRBV4-2
CDR3 protein: CASSQAGDNQPQHF
CDR3 DNA: TGTGCCAGCAGCCAAGCAGGGGACAATCAGCCCCAGCATTTT

D gene: TRBD2
J gene: TRBJ2-3
clone size: NA
V gene: TRBV11-3
CDR3 protein: CASSLVGRVDTQYF
CDR3 DNA: TGTGCCAGCAGCCTAGTCGGGAGGGTGGATACGCAGTATTTT

D gene: NA
J gene: TRBJ2-3
clone size: NA
V gene: TRBV5-1
CDR3 protein: CASSSRPSDTQYF
CDR3 DNA: TGCGCCAGCAGCTCCAGGCCGTCAGATACGCAGTATTTT

D gene: TRBD1
J gene: TRBJ2-7
clone size: NA
V gene: TRBV6-6
CDR3 protein: CASNNPGQSSYEQYF
CDR3 DNA: TGTGCCAGCAATAATCCGGGACAGAGCTCCTACGAGCAGTACTTC

D gene: NA
J gene: TRBJ1-4
clone size: NA
V gene: TRBV11-2
CDR3 protein: CASSLGSTTNEKLFF
CDR3 DNA: TGTGCCAGCAGCTTGGGCTCAACAACTAATGAAAAACTGTTTTTT

D gene: TRBD2
J gene: TRBJ2-3
clone size: NA
V gene: TRBV7-6
CDR3 protein: CASSFWGTSSDTQYF
CDR3 DNA: TGTGCCAGCAGCTTCTGGGGGACTAGTTCAGATACGCAGTATTTT

D gene: TRBD1
J gene: TRBJ1-5
clone size: NA
V gene: TRBV10-3
CDR3 protein: CATSDGQGAAYSNQPQHF
CDR3 DNA: TGTGCCACCTCAGACGGGCAGGGGGCCGCTTATAGCAATCAGCCCCAGCATTTT

D gene: NA
J gene: TRBJ2-3
clone size: once
V gene: TRBV5-8
CDR3 protein: CASSLATPSTDTQYF
CDR3 DNA: TGTGCCAGCAGCTTGGCCACACCGAGCACAGATACGCAGTATTTT

D gene: TRBD1
J gene: TRBJ1-4
clone size: NA
V gene: TRBV5-5
CDR3 protein: CASSSRGVGEKLFF
CDR3 DNA: TGTGCCAGCAGCTCCAGGGGGGTAGGTGAAAAACTGTTTTTT

D gene: NA
J gene: TRBJ2-1
clone size: few
V gene: TRBV2
CDR3 protein: CASSLRVWFEQFF
CDR3 DNA: TGTGCCAGCAGTCTCCGCGTATGGTTTGAGCAGTTCTTC

D gene: TRBD2
J gene: TRBJ2-1
clone size: once
V gene: TRBV19
CDR3 protein: CASSPRGGAYNEQFF
CDR3 DNA: TGTGCCAGTAGTCCTCGGGGAGGGGCCTACAATGAGCAGTTCTTC

D gene: TRBD2
J gene: TRBJ2-1
clone size: few
V gene: TRBV15
CDR3 protein: CATSRHVAGGNNEQFF
CDR3 DNA: TGTGCCACCAGCAGGCACGTAGCGGGAGGGAACAATGAGCAGTTCTTC

D gene: NA
J gene: TRBJ2-7
clone size: few
V gene: TRBV27
CDR3 protein: CASSSHSSYEQYF
CDR3 DNA: TGTGCCAGCAGTAGCCACTCTTCCTACGAGCAGTACTTC

D gene: NA
J gene: TRBJ2-7
clone size: many
V gene: TRBV11-2
CDR3 protein: CASRDGLSYEQYF
CDR3 DNA: TGTGCCAGCAGAGACGGACTGTCCTACGAGCAGTACTTC

D gene: TRBD1
J gene: TRBJ2-2
clone size: few
V gene: TRBV10-3
CDR3 protein: CAISVDRAGELFF
CDR3 DNA: TGTGCCATCAGTGTAGACAGGGCCGGGGAGCTGTTTTTT

D gene: TRBD2
J gene: TRBJ2-4
clone size: NA
V gene: TRBV28
CDR3 protein: CASSLISGTKNIQYF
CDR3 DNA: TGTGCCAGCAGTCTTATCAGCGGGACGAAAAACATTCAGTACTTC

D gene: NA
J gene: TRBJ2-5
clone size: NA
V gene: TRBV27
CDR3 protein: CASSRAEAGQETQYF
CDR3 DNA: TGTGCCAGCAGTCGAGCGGAGGCGGGGCAAGAGACCCAGTACTTC

D gene: NA
J gene: TRBJ2-3
clone size: NA
V gene: TRBV5-1
CDR3 protein: CASSLHGLSTDTQYF
CDR3 DNA: TGCGCCAGCAGCTTGCACGGTCTCAGCACAGATACGCAGTATTTT

D gene: TRBD2
J gene: TRBJ2-1
clone size: NA
V gene: TRBV9
CDR3 protein: CASSYGLANNEQFF
CDR3 DNA: TGTGCCAGCAGCTACGGACTAGCGAACAATGAGCAGTTCTTC

D gene: TRBD1
J gene: TRBJ1-5
clone size: NA
V gene: TRBV27
CDR3 protein: CASSFSVDRGLQPQHF
CDR3 DNA: TGTGCCAGCAGTTTTTCAGTCGACAGGGGGCTCCAGCCCCAGCATTTT

D gene: NA
J gene: TRBJ2-5
clone size: NA
V gene: TRBV5-1
CDR3 protein: CASSFGSGPETQYF
CDR3 DNA: TGCGCCAGCAGCTTCGGATCGGGACCAGAGACCCAGTACTTC

D gene: NA
J gene: TRBJ1-2
clone size: NA
V gene: TRBV15
CDR3 protein: CATSRGELGMGGYTF
CDR3 DNA: TGTGCCACCAGCAGAGGGGAATTGGGTATGGGTGGCTACACCTTC

D gene: NA
J gene: TRBJ2-7
clone size: NA
V gene: TRBV19
CDR3 protein: CASSIKGVDEQYF
CDR3 DNA: TGTGCCAGTAGTATAAAGGGTGTCGACGAGCAGTACTTC

D gene: NA
J gene: TRBJ1-4
clone size: NA
V gene: TRBV29-1
CDR3 protein: CSVPQSATNEKLFF
CDR3 DNA: TGCAGCGTGCCGCAGAGCGCAACTAATGAAAAACTGTTTTTT

D gene: NA
J gene: TRBJ2-7
clone size: NA
V gene: TRBV9
CDR3 protein: CASSETEAYEQYF
CDR3 DNA: TGTGCCAGCAGCGAGACAGAGGCCTACGAGCAGTACTTC

D gene: NA
J gene: TRBJ2-7
clone size: NA
V gene: TRBV2
CDR3 protein: CASSVVDEQYF
CDR3 DNA: TGTGCCAGCAGTGTGGTGGACGAGCAGTACTTC

D gene: NA
J gene: TRBJ1-1
clone size: once
V gene: TRBV29-1
CDR3 protein: CSVEQGRNTEAFF
CDR3 DNA: TGCAGCGTCGAACAGGGACGAAACACTGAAGCTTTCTTT

D gene: TRBD2
J gene: TRBJ2-1
clone size: NA
V gene: TRBV5-6
CDR3 protein: CASSLRAGAHNEQFF
CDR3 DNA: TGTGCCAGCAGCTTACGAGCGGGAGCCCACAATGAGCAGTTCTTC

D gene: NA
J gene: TRBJ2-5
clone size: few
V gene: TRBV19
CDR3 protein: CASSTLAQETQYF
CDR3 DNA: TGTGCCAGTAGTACGCTCGCACAAGAGACCCAGTACTTC

D gene: NA
J gene: TRBJ2-1
clone size: NA
V gene: TRBV27
CDR3 protein: CASSFRKTSQRHNEQFF
CDR3 DNA: TGTGCCAGCAGTTTTAGAAAGACTAGTCAAAGACACAATGAGCAGTTCTTC

D gene: NA
J gene: TRBJ1-1
clone size: NA
V gene: TRBV2
CDR3 protein: CASSEGRTMNTEAFF
CDR3 DNA: TGTGCCAGCAGTGAGGGACGGACCATGAACACTGAAGCTTTCTTT

D gene: NA
J gene: TRBJ1-5
clone size: NA
V gene: TRBV13
CDR3 protein: CASSLGVSNQPQHF
CDR3 DNA: TGTGCCAGCAGCTTAGGGGTTAGCAATCAGCCCCAGCATTTT